This TCR beta chain was sequenced in a study of blood T cell repertoires in COVID-19. Study as a whole: Sites across the United States, Italy and Spain contributed samples from acute and convalescent COVID-19. From T cells, B-cell-depleted T cells, or PBMCs came the material, which was cDNA or gDNA.

Authors' processing steps: Estimation of nucleated cell counts was performed using reference gene primer amplification. The method was immunoSEQ multiplex PCR; TCRdb's version includes in-frame clones alone and lacks a portion of them. V, J and clone size reflect that table, while D and trimming were determined from the DNA. Counted here are over 200,000 clones, less than 85% occurring once; the ten biggest clones make up 2.5% to 3%. Trimming at V came to 1 base and at J to 6 bases, leaving 7 bases not matched to a gene. This CDR3 contains 17 residues. CDR1 and CDR2 from the germline V gene are SGHRS and YFSETQ.

Sample: peripheral blood. The sequence came from an older woman with active or convalescent COVID-19. The chain uses TRBV5-1 and TRBJ2-2, with 12 bases that match TRBD2. CDR3 sequence: CASSLSSGGAGPGELFF. Here the CDR3 DNA reads TGCGCCAGCAGCTTGTCTAGCGGGGGGGCTGGCCCCGGGGAGCTGTTTTTT. The complete variable domain, with remaining parts taken from reference TRBV5-1 and TRBJ2-2, reads KAGVTQTPRYLIKTRGQQVTLSCSPISGHRSVSWYQQTPGQGLQFLFEYFSETQRNKGNFPGRFSGRQFSNSRSEMNVSTLELGDSALYLCASSLSSGGAGPGELFFGEGSRLTVL.